This T cell receptor (beta chain) originates from a study of blood T cell repertoires in COVID-19. V lost 2 bases and J lost 1, with 14 bases in between. The CDR3 sequence is 16 residues long. CDR1 is SGHRS, CDR2 YFSETQ, per germline. This study enrolled people aged roughly 18 to 100 from approximately 24 US geographic areas. Participant-given clinical history determined each cohort assignment. As processed by the authors: Amplification with reference gene primers provided the estimates of nucleated cell counts. The assay was immunoSEQ multiplex PCR, and TCRdb's table has in-frame clones only and misses some. Clonal size and the V and J genes are those of that table, whereas D and trimming came from the DNA. The sample holds 470,000 or so clones; nearly 90% are singletons and the top ten take under 2.5%.

The receptor comes from a woman aged 18-30 years with acute COVID-19. The V and J genes are TRBV5-1 and TRBJ2-3; weak D call: TRBD1 (7 bases). Input material: PBMCs or T cells enriched from blood (not recorded which). CDR3 DNA sequence: TGCGCCAGCAGCTTCAGGGGGAGGTTGGGCACAGATACGCAGTATTTT. This encodes CASSFRGRLGTDTQYF.